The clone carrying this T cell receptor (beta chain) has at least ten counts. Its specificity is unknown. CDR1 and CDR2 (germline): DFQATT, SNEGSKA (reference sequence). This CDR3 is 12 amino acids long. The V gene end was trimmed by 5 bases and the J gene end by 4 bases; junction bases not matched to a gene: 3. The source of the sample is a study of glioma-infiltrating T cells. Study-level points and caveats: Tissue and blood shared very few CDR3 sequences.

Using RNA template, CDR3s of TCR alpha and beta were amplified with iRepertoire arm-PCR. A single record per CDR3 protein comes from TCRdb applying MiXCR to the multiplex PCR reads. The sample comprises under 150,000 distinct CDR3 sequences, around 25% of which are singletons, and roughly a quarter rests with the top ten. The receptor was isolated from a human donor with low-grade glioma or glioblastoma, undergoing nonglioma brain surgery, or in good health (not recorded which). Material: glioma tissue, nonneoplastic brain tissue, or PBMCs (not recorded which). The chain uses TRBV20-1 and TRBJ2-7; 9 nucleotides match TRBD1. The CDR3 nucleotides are TGCAGTGCTGGGGGACAGGGATACGAGCAGTACGTC. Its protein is CSAGGQGYEQYV.